A selection of T cell receptor beta chains follows, all from one sample in a study of cytomegalovirus exposure and HLA in healthy donors. Some clones are missing from TCRdb's copy, which holds only in-frame ones; the method was immunoSEQ multiplex PCR. The sample includes over 150,000 clones, 75% to 90% seen only once; the top ten take around 24%. Source material: PBMCs. These receptors were taken from a man in his late teens or twenties in good health and CMV-seropositive. CDR3s include the opening cysteine and the closing phenylalanine or tryptophan. The D gene is left open where the match is weak. The size of a clone is reported for some rows only, either as once, few or many, or as a class for expanded clones.

.,.,TRBJ2-1,TRBV6-5,CASSYWGGSGGNEQFF,TGTGCCAGCAGTTACTGGGGCGGTTCCGGGGGCAATGAGCAGTTCTTC
.,.,TRBJ2-3,TRBV15,CATSRTGSTDTQYF,TGTGCCACCAGCAGGACTGGATCCACAGATACGCAGTATTTT
.,TRBD2,TRBJ2-3,TRBV2,CASSAWTSGGASDTQYF,TGTGCCAGCAGTGCATGGACTAGCGGGGGGGCATCAGATACGCAGTATTTT
.,TRBD2,TRBJ2-5,TRBV5-1,CASSLPSGPQETQYF,TGCGCCAGCAGCTTGCCTAGCGGGCCTCAAGAGACCCAGTACTTC
once,TRBD1,TRBJ1-2,TRBV6-5,CASTDRRGQDYGYTF,TGTGCCAGCACCGATAGGAGGGGGCAAGACTATGGCTACACCTTC
.,.,TRBJ1-2,TRBV20-1,CRAGGYGYTF,TGCAGGGCAGGAGGGTATGGCTACACCTTC
.,.,TRBJ2-5,TRBV30,CAWSRGQGGKETQYF,TGTGCCTGGAGTCGTGGACAGGGAGGGAAGGAGACCCAGTACTTC
.,.,TRBJ1-1,TRBV5-4,CASSSLENTEAFF,TGTGCCAGCAGCTCTTTAGAGAACACTGAAGCTTTCTTT
.,TRBD1,TRBJ1-2,TRBV19,CASSSGQGGYTF,TGTGCCAGTAGTTCGGGACAGGGCGGCTACACCTTC
.,TRBD1,TRBJ1-2,TRBV7-9,CASSPGTGVLYGYTF,TGTGCCAGCAGCCCCGGGACAGGAGTTCTCTATGGCTACACCTTC